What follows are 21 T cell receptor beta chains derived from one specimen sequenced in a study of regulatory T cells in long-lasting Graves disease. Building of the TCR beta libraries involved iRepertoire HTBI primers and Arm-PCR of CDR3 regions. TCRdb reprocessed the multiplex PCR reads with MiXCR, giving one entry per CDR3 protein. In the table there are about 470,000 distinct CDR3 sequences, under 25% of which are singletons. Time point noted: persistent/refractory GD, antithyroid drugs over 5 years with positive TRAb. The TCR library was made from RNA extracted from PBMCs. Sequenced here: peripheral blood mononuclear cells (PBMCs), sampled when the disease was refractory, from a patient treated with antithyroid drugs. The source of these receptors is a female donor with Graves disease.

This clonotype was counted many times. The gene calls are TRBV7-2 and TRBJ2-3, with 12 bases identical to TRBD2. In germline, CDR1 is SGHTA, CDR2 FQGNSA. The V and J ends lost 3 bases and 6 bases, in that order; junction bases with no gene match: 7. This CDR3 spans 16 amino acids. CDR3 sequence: CASSFFSSGRADTQYF. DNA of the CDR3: TGTGCCAGCAGCTTTTTTTCTAGCGGGAGGGCCGATACGCAGTATTTT.

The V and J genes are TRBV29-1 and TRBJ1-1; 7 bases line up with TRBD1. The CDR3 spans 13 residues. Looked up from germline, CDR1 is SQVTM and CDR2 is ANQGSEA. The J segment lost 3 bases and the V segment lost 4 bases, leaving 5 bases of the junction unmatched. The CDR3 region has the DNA TGCAGCGTTGGCAGGGGGACCGACACTGAAGCTTTCTTT. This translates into CSVGRGTDTEAFF.

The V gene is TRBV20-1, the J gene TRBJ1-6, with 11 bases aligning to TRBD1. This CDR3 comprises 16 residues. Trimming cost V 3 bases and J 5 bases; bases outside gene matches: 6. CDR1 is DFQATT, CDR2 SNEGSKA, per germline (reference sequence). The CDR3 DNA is TGCAGTGCTAGGGACCCGGGACAGGGGGATAATTCACCCCTCCACTTT. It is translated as CSARDPGQGDNSPLHF.

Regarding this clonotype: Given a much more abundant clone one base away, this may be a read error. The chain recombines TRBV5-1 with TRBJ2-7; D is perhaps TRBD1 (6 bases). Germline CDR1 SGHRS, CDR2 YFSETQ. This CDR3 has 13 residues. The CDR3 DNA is TGCACCAGCAGCTTGGAGACCAGGGGCGAGCAGTACTTC. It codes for CTSSLETRGEQYF.

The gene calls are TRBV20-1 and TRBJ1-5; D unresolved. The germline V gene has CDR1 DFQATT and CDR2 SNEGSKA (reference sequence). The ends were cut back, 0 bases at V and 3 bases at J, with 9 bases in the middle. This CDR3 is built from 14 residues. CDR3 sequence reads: CSARDRAPNQPQHF. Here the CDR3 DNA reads TGCAGTGCTAGAGATCGGGCCCCCAATCAGCCCCAGCATTTT.

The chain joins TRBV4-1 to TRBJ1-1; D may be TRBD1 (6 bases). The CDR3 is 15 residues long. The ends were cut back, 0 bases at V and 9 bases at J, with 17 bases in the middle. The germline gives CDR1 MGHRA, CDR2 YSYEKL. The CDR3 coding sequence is TGCGCCAGCAGCCAAGATCCAGGGGCGGTAGGGAAAGCTTTCTTT. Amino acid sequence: CASSQDPGAVGKAFF.

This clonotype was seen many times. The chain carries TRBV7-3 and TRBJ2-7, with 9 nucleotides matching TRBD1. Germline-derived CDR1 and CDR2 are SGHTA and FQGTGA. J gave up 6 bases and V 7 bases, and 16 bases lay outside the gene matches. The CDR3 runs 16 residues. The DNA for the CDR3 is TGTGCCAGCACCGAACCTTTTGGGGACAGGGAAGGCGAGCAGTACTTC. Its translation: CASTEPFGDREGEQYF. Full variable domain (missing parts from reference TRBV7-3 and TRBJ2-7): GAGVSQTPSNKVTEKGKYVELRCDPISGHTALYWYRQSLGQGPEFLIYFQGTGAADDSGLPNDRFFAVRPEGSVSTLKIQRTERGDSAVYLCASTEPFGDREGEQYFGPGTRLTVT.

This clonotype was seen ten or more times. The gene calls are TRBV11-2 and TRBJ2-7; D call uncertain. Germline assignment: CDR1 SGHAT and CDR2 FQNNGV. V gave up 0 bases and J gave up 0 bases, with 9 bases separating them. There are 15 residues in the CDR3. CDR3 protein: CASSLESRHSYEQYF. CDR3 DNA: TGTGCCAGCAGCTTAGAGTCGCGACACTCCTACGAGCAGTACTTC.

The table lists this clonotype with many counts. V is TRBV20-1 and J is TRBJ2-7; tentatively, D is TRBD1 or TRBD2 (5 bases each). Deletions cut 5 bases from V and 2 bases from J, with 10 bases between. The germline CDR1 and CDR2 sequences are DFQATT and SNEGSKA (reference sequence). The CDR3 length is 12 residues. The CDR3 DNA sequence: TGCAGTGCTGGCAGGGAGCCCTACGAGCAGTACTTC. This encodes CSAGREPYEQYF.

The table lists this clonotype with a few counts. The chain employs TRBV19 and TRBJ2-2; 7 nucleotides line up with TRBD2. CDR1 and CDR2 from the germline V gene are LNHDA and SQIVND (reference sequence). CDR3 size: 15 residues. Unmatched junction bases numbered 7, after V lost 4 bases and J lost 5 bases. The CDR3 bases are TGTGCCAGTAGTAACGGGGGGTTGTCGACCGGGGAGCTGTTTTTT. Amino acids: CASSNGGLSTGELFF. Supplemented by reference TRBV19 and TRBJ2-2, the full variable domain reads DGGITQSPKYLFRKEGQNVTLSCEQNLNHDAMYWYRQDPGQGLRLIYYSQIVNDFQKGDIAEGYSVSREKKESFPLTVTSAQKNPTAFYLCASSNGGLSTGELFFGEGSRLTVL.

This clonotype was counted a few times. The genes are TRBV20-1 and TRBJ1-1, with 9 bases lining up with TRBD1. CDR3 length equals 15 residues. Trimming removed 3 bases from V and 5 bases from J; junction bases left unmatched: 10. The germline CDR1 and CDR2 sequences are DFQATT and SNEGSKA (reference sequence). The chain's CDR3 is CSAREQGARGTEAFF. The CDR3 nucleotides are TGCAGTGCTAGGGAACAGGGGGCGAGGGGGACTGAAGCTTTCTTT.

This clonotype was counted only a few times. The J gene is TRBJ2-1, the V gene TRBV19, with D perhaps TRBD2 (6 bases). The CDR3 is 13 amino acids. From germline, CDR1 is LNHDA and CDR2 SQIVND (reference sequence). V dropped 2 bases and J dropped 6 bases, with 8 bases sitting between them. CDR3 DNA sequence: TGTGCCAGTAGTATACTAGCGTCCAATGAGCAGTTCTTC. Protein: CASSILASNEQFF. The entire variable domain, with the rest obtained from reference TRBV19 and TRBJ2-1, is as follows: DGGITQSPKYLFRKEGQNVTLSCEQNLNHDAMYWYRQDPGQGLRLIYYSQIVNDFQKGDIAEGYSVSREKKESFPLTVTSAQKNPTAFYLCASSILASNEQFFGPGTRLTVL.

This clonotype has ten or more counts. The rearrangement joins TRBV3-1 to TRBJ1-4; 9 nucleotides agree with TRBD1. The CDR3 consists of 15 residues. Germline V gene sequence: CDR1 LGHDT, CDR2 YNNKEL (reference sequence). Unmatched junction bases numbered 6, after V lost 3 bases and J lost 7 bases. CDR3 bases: TGTGCCAGCAGCCACCGGACAGGGGAGAGTGAAAAACTGTTTTTT. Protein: CASSHRTGESEKLFF. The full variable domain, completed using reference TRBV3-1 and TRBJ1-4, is DTAVSQTPKYLVTQMGNDKSIKCEQNLGHDTMYWYKQDSKKFLKIMFSYNNKELIINETVPNRFSPKSPDKAHLNLHINSLELGDSAVYFCASSHRTGESEKLFFGSGTQLSVL.

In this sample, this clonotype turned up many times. The CDR3 loop reads CASSRGGPLETQYF. The CDR3 DNA is TGTGCCAGCAGTCGCGGGGGCCCCTTAGAGACCCAGTACTTC. This chain connects TRBV12-3 or TRBV12-4 to TRBJ2-5; a possible D gene is TRBD2 (7 bases). V was cut by 5 bases and J by 4 bases, with 14 bases left in between. There are 14 residues in the CDR3.

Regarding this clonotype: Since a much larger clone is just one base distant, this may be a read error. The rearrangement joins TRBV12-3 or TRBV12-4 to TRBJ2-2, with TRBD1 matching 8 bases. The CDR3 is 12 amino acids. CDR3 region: CASTQGAGGLFF. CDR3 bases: TGTGCCAGCACTCAGGGGGCCGGGGGGCTGTTTTTT.

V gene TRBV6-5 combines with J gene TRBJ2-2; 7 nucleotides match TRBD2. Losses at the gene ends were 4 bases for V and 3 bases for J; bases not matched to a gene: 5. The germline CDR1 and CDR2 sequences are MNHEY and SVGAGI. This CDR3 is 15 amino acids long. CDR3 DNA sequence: TGTGCCAGCAGTTCGGGACTACCCGACACCGGGGAGCTGTTTTTT. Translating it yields CASSSGLPDTGELFF.

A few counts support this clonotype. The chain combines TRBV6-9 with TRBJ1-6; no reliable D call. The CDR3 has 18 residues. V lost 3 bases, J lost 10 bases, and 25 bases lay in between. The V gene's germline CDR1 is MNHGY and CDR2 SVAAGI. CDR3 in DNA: TGTGCCAGCAGTTACTCGAAGAGGAAAGGAAGGTCCCGGTCACCCCTCCACTTT. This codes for CASSYSKRKGRSRSPLHF.

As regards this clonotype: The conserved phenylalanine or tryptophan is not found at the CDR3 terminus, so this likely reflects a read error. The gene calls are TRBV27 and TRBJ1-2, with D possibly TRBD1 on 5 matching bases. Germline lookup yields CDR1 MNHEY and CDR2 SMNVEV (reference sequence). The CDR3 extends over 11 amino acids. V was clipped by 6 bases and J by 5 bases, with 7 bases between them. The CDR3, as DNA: TGTGCCAGCAGGGGACCATATGGCTACACCTCC. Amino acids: CASRGPYGYTS.

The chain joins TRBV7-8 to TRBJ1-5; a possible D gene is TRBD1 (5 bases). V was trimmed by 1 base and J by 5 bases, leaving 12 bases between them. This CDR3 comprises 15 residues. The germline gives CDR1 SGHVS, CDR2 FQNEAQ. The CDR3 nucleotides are TGTGCCAGCAGCTTAGTCCCTCTGGGACATCAGCCCCAGCATTTT. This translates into CASSLVPLGHQPQHF.

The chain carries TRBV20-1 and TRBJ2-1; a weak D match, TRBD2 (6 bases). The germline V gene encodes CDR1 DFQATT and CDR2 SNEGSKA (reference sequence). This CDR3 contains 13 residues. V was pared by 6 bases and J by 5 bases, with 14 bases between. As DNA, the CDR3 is TGCAGTGCCAGTAGCGGAGGGGACAATGAGCAGTTCTTC. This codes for CSASSGGDNEQFF.

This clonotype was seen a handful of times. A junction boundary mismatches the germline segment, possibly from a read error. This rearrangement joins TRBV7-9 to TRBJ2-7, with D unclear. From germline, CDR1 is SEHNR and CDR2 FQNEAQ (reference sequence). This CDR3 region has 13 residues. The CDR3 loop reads CASSPLDSNEQYF. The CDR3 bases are TGTGCCAGCAGCCCCCTTGACTCCAACGAGCAGTACTTC.